This T cell receptor (beta chain) was captured by sequencing in a study of blood T cell repertoires in COVID-19. For the study at large: T cells, B-cell-depleted T cells, or PBMCs provided the cDNA or gDNA that served as material.

Germline-derived CDR1 and CDR2 are ENHRY and SYGVKD. This CDR3 region has 15 residues. Trimming shortened V by 3 bases and J by 5 bases, and 15 bases separated the two germline ends. Per the original methods: Estimation of nucleated cell counts was performed using reference gene primer amplification. Profiled with immunoSEQ multiplex PCR; TCRdb holds only in-frame clones, not every one. The V and J calls and the clone size are those of that table, but D and trimming were determined from the DNA. The table includes roughly 99,000 clones, about four fifths detected once. V usage is TRBV10-3 and J usage is TRBJ2-3; maybe TRBD1 (6 bases). This receptor was obtained from a human donor in a cohort sampled during active COVID-19. Source material: peripheral blood. The CDR3 spells CAISDRGPEGDTQYF. CDR3 nucleotides: TGTGCCATCAGTGACAGGGGCCCCGAGGGAGATACGCAGTATTTT.